One sample yielded the 24 T cell receptor beta chains listed below, sequenced in a study of regulatory T cells in long-lasting Graves disease. Library construction for TCR beta used iRepertoire HTBI primers and Arm-PCR of CDR3 regions. TCRdb reprocessed the multiplex PCR reads via MiXCR and lists one record per CDR3 protein. The table records about 500,000 distinct CDR3 sequences, 15% to 20% of them present only once. Time point meaning: newly diagnosed GD, antithyroid drugs for less than 3 months. PBMC-derived RNA was used for the TCR library. A further study also used this sample, focusing on T cells in Graves' hyperthyroidism and ophthalmopathy.

The starting material was peripheral blood mononuclear cells (PBMCs), obtained at new diagnosis, from a patient treated with antithyroid drugs. All receptors come from a man in his forties with Graves disease.

This clonotype was counted at least ten times. The V and J genes are TRBV20-1 and TRBJ2-7; the D call may be TRBD1 or TRBD2 (6 bases each). Germline CDR1 is DFQATT and CDR2 is SNEGSKA (reference sequence). Trimming left V 6 bases short and J 5 bases short, with 14 bases between. There are 12 residues in the CDR3. CDR3 sequence: CSAKRGPHEQYF. In DNA form, the CDR3 reads TGCAGTGCAAAACGGGGGCCCCACGAGCAGTACTTC.

This clonotype was counted at least ten times. This chain connects TRBV2 to TRBJ2-2, with 12 bases fitting TRBD2. V shed 4 bases and J 6 bases; nucleotides not matched to a gene: 3. The CDR3 runs 15 residues. The germline gives CDR1 SNHLY, CDR2 FYNNEI. This chain's CDR3 is CASSASGRAPGELFF. For the CDR3, the DNA is TGTGCCAGCAGTGCTAGCGGGAGGGCCCCCGGGGAGCTGTTTTTT. The full variable domain, its missing parts supplied by reference TRBV2 and TRBJ2-2, is EPEVTQTPSHQVTQMGQEVILRCVPISNHLYFYWYRQILGQKVEFLVSFYNNEISEKSEIFDDQFSVERPDGSNFTLKIRSTKLEDSAMYFCASSASGRAPGELFFGEGSRLTVL.

The sample holds a few counts of this clonotype. The V and J genes are TRBV10-3 and TRBJ1-2; D ambiguous. Between the trimmed V and J ends, which lost 3 bases and 4 bases, there was a span of 6 bases. CDR1 and CDR2 (germline): ENHRY, SYGVKD. The CDR3 extends over 12 amino acids. The CDR3 DNA is TGTGCCATCAGTGAAAAGAGCTATGGCTACACCTTC. It translates to CAISEKSYGYTF.

This clonotype was recorded at least ten times. The V gene is TRBV13, the J gene TRBJ2-2; the match to TRBD1 covers 7 bases. This CDR3 has 14 amino acids. V was clipped by 6 bases and J by 2 bases; unmatched bases: 3. CDR1 is PRHDT, CDR2 FYEKMQ, per germline (reference sequence). This CDR3 reads CASRAGGNTGELFF. The CDR3 region has the DNA TGTGCCAGCAGGGCAGGGGGTAACACCGGGGAGCTGTTTTTT.

Written as DNA, the CDR3 is TGTGCCAGCAGTGTCCGTGGACAGCCTTTACCCTACGAGCAGTACTTC. It translates to CASSVRGQPLPYEQYF. The chain links TRBV2 to TRBJ2-7; D may be TRBD1 (6 bases). Germline V gives CDR1 SNHLY, CDR2 FYNNEI. Deletions cut 4 bases from V and 2 bases from J, with 18 bases between. The CDR3 has 16 amino acids.

V and J are TRBV29-1 and TRBJ2-1; 9 bases agree with TRBD2. The CDR3 spans 13 residues. Germline V lookup: CDR1 SQVTM, CDR2 ANQGSEA. Unmatched junction bases numbered 5, after V lost 2 bases and J lost 9 bases. The CDR3 loop reads CSVEPSGIGEQFF. Written as DNA, the CDR3 is TGCAGCGTTGAACCTAGCGGGATAGGTGAGCAGTTCTTC.

This clonotype was found many times. This rearrangement joins TRBV28 to TRBJ1-1; D perhaps matches TRBD1 (5 bases). Germline CDR1 is MDHEN and CDR2 is SYDVKM. V was trimmed by 6 bases and J by 4 bases, leaving 15 bases between them. The CDR3 is 14 residues long. CDR3 sequence reads: CASRVGGEATEAFF. CDR3 coding DNA: TGTGCCAGCAGGGTGGGGGGGGAGGCCACTGAAGCTTTCTTT.

This clonotype has ten or more counts. The genes are TRBV6-1 and TRBJ2-7; D not resolved. This CDR3 spans 13 amino acids. V lost 5 bases and J lost 2, with 10 bases in between. The germline CDR1 and CDR2 sequences are MNHNS and SASEGT. The CDR3 here is CASSRSGAYEQYF. The CDR3, as DNA: TGTGCCAGCAGTAGGTCAGGCGCCTACGAGCAGTACTTC.

The chain has TRBV19 and TRBJ2-1; TRBD2 aligns across 8 bases. Per the germline V gene, CDR1 is LNHDA and CDR2 is SQIVND (reference sequence). This CDR3 has 13 amino acids. V was pared by 10 bases and J by 10 bases, with 12 bases of the junction left unmatched. This CDR3 is CATGGTAYREQFF. The DNA of the CDR3 is TGTGCCACGGGAGGGACTGCCTACAGGGAGCAGTTCTTC.

This clonotype has only a few counts. The gene calls are TRBV11-2 and TRBJ2-2; a possible D gene is TRBD1 (5 bases). V lost 1 base, J lost 6 bases, and 9 bases lay in between. Germline CDR1 is SGHAT and CDR2 is FQNNGV. This CDR3 is built from 14 residues. The CDR3 DNA sequence: TGTGCCAGCAGCTTAGTCCAGGGATCCGGGGAGCTGTTTTTT. This encodes CASSLVQGSGELFF.

This clonotype was recorded at least ten times. The CDR3 coding sequence is TGTGCCTACCAGAATGGCGTCACCTACGAGCAGTACTTC. Protein sequence: CAYQNGVTYEQYF. The J gene is TRBJ2-7, the V gene TRBV30; the D is unclear. The germline CDR1 and CDR2 sequences are GTSNPN and SVGIG (reference sequence). This CDR3 spans 13 amino acids. Trimming stripped 7 bases from V and 2 bases from J, with 15 bases between.

The V and J genes are TRBV20-1 and TRBJ2-7, with TRBD2 identical over 11 bases. This CDR3 comprises 15 residues. Germline trimming cut 6 bases from V and 2 bases from J; bases unmatched to any gene: 9. CDR1 is DFQATT and CDR2 is SNEGSKA in the germline V gene (reference sequence). The CDR3 region has the DNA TGCAGTGCCCCATGGACTAGCGGGCCCCCCTACGAGCAGTACTTC. It codes for CSAPWTSGPPYEQYF.

Many counts were recorded for this clonotype. The CDR3 region has the DNA TGTGCCAGCACTACCGGAAGGGGACTAGATGCAGATACGCAGTATTTT. Its translation: CASTTGRGLDADTQYF. The chain uses TRBV12-3 or TRBV12-4 and TRBJ2-3, with 8 bases that match TRBD2. This CDR3 has 16 amino acids. V lost 7 bases to trimming and J lost 4 bases; unmatched junction nucleotides: 13.

This clonotype was detected many times. The J gene is TRBJ2-1, the V gene TRBV20-1, with D tentatively TRBD1 or TRBD2 (5 bases each). Looked up from germline, CDR1 is DFQATT and CDR2 is SNEGSKA (reference sequence). V was shortened by 0 bases and J by 6 bases, with 15 bases between the two germline ends. The CDR3 is 15 residues long. CDR3 nucleotides: TGCAGTGCTAGAGATGCGAGGGGACGGTTCAATGAGCAGTTCTTC. Its translation: CSARDARGRFNEQFF.

The chain employs TRBV29-1 and TRBJ2-7; the D is unclear. Germline V CDR1 and CDR2: SQVTM, ANQGSEA. V was shortened by 0 bases and J by 3 bases, with 15 bases between the two germline ends. The CDR3 runs 15 residues. The CDR3 here is CSVEDPTGGNYEQYF. CDR3 nucleotide sequence: TGCAGCGTTGAAGATCCGACCGGCGGCAACTACGAGCAGTACTTC.

As regards this clonotype: With a much larger clone just one base away, this may be a read error. In DNA, the CDR3 is TGTGCCAGCAGGGCCGCTCCAAGTAATCAAAAACTGTTTTTT. It is translated as CASRAAPSNQKLFF. The chain links TRBV28 to TRBJ1-4; unclear D gene. Germline CDR1 is MDHEN and CDR2 is SYDVKM. This CDR3 is 14 amino acids long.

This clonotype has a count of ten or more. The chain links TRBV6-9 to TRBJ2-7, with TRBD2 matching over 7 bases. CDR1 is MNHGY and CDR2 is SVAAGI in the germline V gene. The CDR3 length is 14 residues. The junction had 4 bases not matched to a gene; V was cut back by 2 bases and J by 3 bases. CDR3 coding DNA: TGTGCCAGCAGTTATGGCGGGAGTTTCTACGAGCAGTACTTC. The encoded protein is CASSYGGSFYEQYF.

This clonotype appeared many times. The chain combines TRBV12-3 or TRBV12-4 with TRBJ2-1; tentatively, D is TRBD2 (5 bases). This CDR3 region has 13 residues. V was cut by 4 bases and J by 6 bases, with 10 bases left in between. CDR3 bases: TGTGCCAGCAGTTCGAGGGCGGGCAATGAGCAGTTCTTC. As protein: CASSSRAGNEQFF.

This clonotype appeared many times. V gene TRBV5-1 combines with J gene TRBJ2-7; D unclear. The CDR3 is made up of 14 amino acids. V was trimmed by 0 bases and J by 2 bases, leaving 9 bases between them. Germline CDR1 reads SGHRS; CDR2 reads YFSETQ. CDR3 DNA: TGCGCCAGCAGCTTGGGCGTCGGCCCCTACGAGCAGTACTTC. Its protein is CASSLGVGPYEQYF.

This clonotype was recorded a few times. V and J are TRBV28 and TRBJ2-1, with D possibly matching TRBD1 (6 bases). The V and J ends lost 1 base and 4 bases respectively, with 11 bases between them. Germline V gene data show CDR1 as MDHEN and CDR2 as SYDVKM. The CDR3 contains 15 residues. CDR3 protein: CASSLFRGQYNEQFF. CDR3 sequence (DNA): TGTGCCAGCAGTTTATTTCGGGGACAATACAATGAGCAGTTCTTC. Drawing the rest from reference TRBV28 and TRBJ2-1, the complete variable domain is DVKVTQSSRYLVKRTGEKVFLECVQDMDHENMFWYRQDPGLGLRLIYFSYDVKMKEKGDIPEGYSVSREKKERFSLILESASTNQTSMYLCASSLFRGQYNEQFFGPGTRLTVL.

This clonotype was seen once. This clone may be a read error of a much larger clone one base away. The chain has TRBV13 and TRBJ2-5; a weak D match, TRBD2 (5 bases). The J call may be incorrect, as the DNA end agrees better with TRBJ2-1. CDR1 and CDR2 (germline): PRHDT, FYEKMQ (reference sequence). This CDR3 is built from 13 residues. The CDR3 reads CASRDYLQETQFF. The CDR3 nucleotides read TGTGCCAGCCGAGACTACCTACAAGAGACCCAGTTCTTC.

The table lists this clonotype with a few counts. The chain has TRBV12-5 and TRBJ1-5; D gene unclear. This CDR3 spans 16 amino acids. The V end lost 0 bases, the J end lost 6 bases, and 15 bases lay between the germline ends. Germline V CDR1 and CDR2: LGHNT, FRNRAP. CDR3 DNA: TGTGCTAGTGGTTTGGTATCTGGGAGACAAGGTCAGCCCCAGCATTTT. Translated: CASGLVSGRQGQPQHF.

A few counts support this clonotype. The genes are TRBV5-1 and TRBJ2-7; 7 nucleotides agree with TRBD1. The CDR3 sequence is 14 residues long. J lost 0 bases, V lost 3 bases, and 3 bases had no gene match. Germline assignment: CDR1 SGHRS and CDR2 YFSETQ. For the CDR3, the DNA is TGCGCCAGCAGCTCACAGGGGAGCTCCTACGAGCAGTACTTC. It yields the protein CASSSQGSSYEQYF.

This sequence joins TRBV30 and TRBJ1-3; D remains unclear. The germline V and J ends were trimmed by 2 bases and 0 bases, with 11 bases remaining between them. The CDR3 spans 15 residues. Germline-derived CDR1 and CDR2 are GTSNPN and SVGIG (reference sequence). The CDR3, as DNA: TGTGCCTGGAGTTTACAGAGGGTCTCTGGAAACACCATATATTTT. It is translated as CAWSLQRVSGNTIYF.